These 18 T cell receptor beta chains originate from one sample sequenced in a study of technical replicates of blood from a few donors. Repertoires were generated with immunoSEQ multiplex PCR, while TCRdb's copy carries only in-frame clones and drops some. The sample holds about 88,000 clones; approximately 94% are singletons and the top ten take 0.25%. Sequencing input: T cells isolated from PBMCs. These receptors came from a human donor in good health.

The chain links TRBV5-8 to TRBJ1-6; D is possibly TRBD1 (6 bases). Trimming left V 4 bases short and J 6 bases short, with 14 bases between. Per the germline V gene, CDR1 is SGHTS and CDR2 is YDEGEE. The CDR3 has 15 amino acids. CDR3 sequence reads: CASSRADSFNSPLHF. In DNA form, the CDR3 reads TGTGCCAGCAGCCGGGCGGACAGCTTTAATTCACCCCTCCACTTT.

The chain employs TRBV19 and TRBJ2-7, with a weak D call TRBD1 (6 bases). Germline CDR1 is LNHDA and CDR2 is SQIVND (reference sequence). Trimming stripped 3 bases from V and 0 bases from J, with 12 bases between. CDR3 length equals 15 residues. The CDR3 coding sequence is TGTGCCAGTAGTATGTATCGAGGGGGCTCCTACGAGCAGTACTTC. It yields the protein CASSMYRGGSYEQYF.

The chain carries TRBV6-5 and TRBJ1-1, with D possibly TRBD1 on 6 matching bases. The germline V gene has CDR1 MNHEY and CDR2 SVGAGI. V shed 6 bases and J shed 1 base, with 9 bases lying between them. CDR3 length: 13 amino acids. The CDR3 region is CASSPTGNTEAFF. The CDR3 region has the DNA TGTGCCAGCAGCCCGACAGGGAACACTGAAGCTTTCTTT.

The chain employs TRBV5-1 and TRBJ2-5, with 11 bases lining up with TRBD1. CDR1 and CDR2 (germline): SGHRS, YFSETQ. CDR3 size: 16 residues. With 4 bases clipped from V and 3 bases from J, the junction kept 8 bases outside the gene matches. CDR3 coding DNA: TGCGCCAGCAGCCTGGGACAGGGGGGCCTCAAAGAGACCCAGTACTTC. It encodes CASSLGQGGLKETQYF.

CDR3 protein: CASSRDTYEQYF. CDR3 sequence (DNA): TGTGCCAGCAGTCGGGACACCTACGAGCAGTACTTC. This sequence joins TRBV6-6 and TRBJ2-7, with TRBD1 as a possible D gene (6 bases). This CDR3 region has 12 residues. Trimming shortened V by 5 bases and J by 2 bases, and 7 bases separated the two germline ends. CDR1 MNHNY and CDR2 SVGAGI come from the germline V gene (reference sequence).

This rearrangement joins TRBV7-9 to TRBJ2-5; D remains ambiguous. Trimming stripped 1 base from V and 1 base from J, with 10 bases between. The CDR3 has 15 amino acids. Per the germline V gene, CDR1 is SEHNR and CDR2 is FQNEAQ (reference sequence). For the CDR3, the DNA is TGTGCCAGCAGCTTAGATGGTAGTTCCCAAGAGACCCAGTACTTC. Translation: CASSLDGSSQETQYF.

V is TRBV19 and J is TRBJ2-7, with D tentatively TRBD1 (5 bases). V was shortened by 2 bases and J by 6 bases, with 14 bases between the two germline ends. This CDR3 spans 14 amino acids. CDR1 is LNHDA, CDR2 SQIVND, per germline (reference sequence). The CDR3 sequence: CASSISGRVSEQYF. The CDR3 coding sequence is TGTGCCAGTAGTATATCGGGCAGGGTGTCCGAGCAGTACTTC.

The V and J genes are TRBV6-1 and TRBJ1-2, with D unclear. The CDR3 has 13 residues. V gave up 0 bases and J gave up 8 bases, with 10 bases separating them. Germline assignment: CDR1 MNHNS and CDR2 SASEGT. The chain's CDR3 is CASSEAAGGGYTF. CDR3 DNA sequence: TGTGCCAGCAGTGAAGCCGCAGGAGGGGGCTACACCTTC.

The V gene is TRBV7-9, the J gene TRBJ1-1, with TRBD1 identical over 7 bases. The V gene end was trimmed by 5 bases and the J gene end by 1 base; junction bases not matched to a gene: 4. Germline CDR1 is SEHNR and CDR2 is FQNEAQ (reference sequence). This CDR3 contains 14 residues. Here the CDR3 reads CASSQGGQNTEAFF. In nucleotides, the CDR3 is TGTGCCAGCAGCCAAGGGGGCCAGAACACTGAAGCTTTCTTT.

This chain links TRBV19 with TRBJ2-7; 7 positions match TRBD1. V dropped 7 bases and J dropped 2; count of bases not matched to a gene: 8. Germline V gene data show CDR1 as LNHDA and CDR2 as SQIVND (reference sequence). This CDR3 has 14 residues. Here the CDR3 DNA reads TGTGCCAGTAATTCGGGACAGAAAGCCTACGAGCAGTACTTC. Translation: CASNSGQKAYEQYF.

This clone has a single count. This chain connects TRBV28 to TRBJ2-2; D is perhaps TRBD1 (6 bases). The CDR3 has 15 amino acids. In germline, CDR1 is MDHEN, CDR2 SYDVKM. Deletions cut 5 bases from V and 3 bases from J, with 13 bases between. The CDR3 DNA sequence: TGTGCCAGCAGTCAGGACAGAGGGTACACCGGGGAGCTGTTTTTT. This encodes CASSQDRGYTGELFF.

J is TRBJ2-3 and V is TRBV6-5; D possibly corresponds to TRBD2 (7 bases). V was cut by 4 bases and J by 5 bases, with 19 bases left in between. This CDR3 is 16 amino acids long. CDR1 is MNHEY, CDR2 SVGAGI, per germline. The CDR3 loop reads CASSSLSSGGGDTQYF. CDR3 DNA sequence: TGTGCCAGCAGTTCCTTATCTAGCGGAGGGGGAGATACGCAGTATTTT.

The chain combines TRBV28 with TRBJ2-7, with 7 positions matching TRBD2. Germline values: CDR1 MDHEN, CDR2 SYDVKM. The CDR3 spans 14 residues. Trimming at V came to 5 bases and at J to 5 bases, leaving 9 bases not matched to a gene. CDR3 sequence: CASSQLASGHEQYF. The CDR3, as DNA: TGTGCCAGCAGTCAACTCGCTAGCGGCCACGAGCAGTACTTC.

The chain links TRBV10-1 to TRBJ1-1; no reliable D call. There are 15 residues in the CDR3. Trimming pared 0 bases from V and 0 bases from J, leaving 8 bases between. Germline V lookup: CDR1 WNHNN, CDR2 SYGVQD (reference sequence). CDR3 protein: CASSESAGVNTEAFF. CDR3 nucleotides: TGCGCCAGCAGTGAGTCGGCGGGAGTGAACACTGAAGCTTTCTTT.

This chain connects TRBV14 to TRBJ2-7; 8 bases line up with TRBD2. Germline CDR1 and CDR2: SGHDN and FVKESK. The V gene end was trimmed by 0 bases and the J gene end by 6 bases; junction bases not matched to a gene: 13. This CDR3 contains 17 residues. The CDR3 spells CASSQDVVAGGMGEQYF. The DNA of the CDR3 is TGTGCCAGCAGCCAAGATGTTGTTGCGGGAGGAATGGGCGAGCAGTACTTC.

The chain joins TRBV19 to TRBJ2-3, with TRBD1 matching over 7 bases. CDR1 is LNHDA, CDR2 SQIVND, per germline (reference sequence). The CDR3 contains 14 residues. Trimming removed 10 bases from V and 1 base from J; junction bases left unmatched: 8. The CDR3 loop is CATQTGFRTDTQYF. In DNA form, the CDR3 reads TGTGCCACCCAGACAGGGTTCCGCACAGATACGCAGTATTTT.

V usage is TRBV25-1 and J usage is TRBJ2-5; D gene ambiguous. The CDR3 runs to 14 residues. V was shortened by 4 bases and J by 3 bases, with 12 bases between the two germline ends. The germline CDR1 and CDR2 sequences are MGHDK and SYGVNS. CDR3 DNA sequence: TGTGCCAGCAGTGGCGCCACCAAAGAAGAGACCCAGTACTTC. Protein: CASSGATKEETQYF.

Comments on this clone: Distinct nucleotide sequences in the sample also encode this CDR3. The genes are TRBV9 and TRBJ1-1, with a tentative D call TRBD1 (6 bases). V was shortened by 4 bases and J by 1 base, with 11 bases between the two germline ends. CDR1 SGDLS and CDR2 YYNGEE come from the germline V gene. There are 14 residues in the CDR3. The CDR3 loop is CASSPGTRNTEAFF. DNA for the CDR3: TGTGCCAGCAGCCCAGGGACACGGAACACTGAAGCTTTCTTT.